The rows below give T cell receptor beta chains drawn from one sample of a study of blood T cell repertoires in COVID-19. TCRdb's table, derived via immunoSEQ multiplex PCR, lists solely in-frame clones and lacks some. The sample lists a few hundred thousand clones; roughly four fifths were seen once. Sequenced sample: PBMCs or T cells enriched from blood (not recorded which). The origin of the receptors is a middle-aged man who had recovered from COVID-19. The CDR3 runs from the conserved cysteine through the conserved F or W. The D gene is left open where the match is weak. The size of a clone is reported for some rows only, either as once, few or many, or as a class for expanded clones.

d_gene: TRBD1; j_gene: TRBJ1-5; v_gene: TRBV19; abundance: .; CDR3aa: CASSIRQDRGRVSNQPQHF; CDR3nt: TGTGCCAGTAGTATAAGACAGGACAGGGGTCGGGTTAGCAATCAGCCCCAGCATTTT
d_gene: .; j_gene: TRBJ2-2; v_gene: TRBV9; abundance: .; CDR3aa: CASSAWGEANTGELFF; CDR3nt: TGTGCCAGCAGCGCCTGGGGGGAGGCGAACACCGGGGAGCTGTTTTTT
d_gene: TRBD1; j_gene: TRBJ1-2; v_gene: TRBV19; abundance: .; CDR3aa: CASSPQQGIYGYTF; CDR3nt: TGTGCCAGTAGTCCCCAACAGGGGATCTATGGCTACACCTTC
d_gene: TRBD2; j_gene: TRBJ2-7; v_gene: TRBV7-3; abundance: .; CDR3aa: CASSSGLADLVSRF; CDR3nt: TGTGCCAGCAGCTCGGGACTAGCGGACCTGGTTTCGCGCTTC
d_gene: .; j_gene: TRBJ1-1; v_gene: TRBV4-1; abundance: .; CDR3aa: CASSQEKFGREGFF; CDR3nt: TGCGCCAGCAGCCAAGAAAAGTTTGGAAGGGAGGGTTTCTTT
d_gene: TRBD1; j_gene: TRBJ1-3; v_gene: TRBV6-5; abundance: .; CDR3aa: CASSSGQGGSNTIYF; CDR3nt: TGTGCCAGCAGCAGCGGACAGGGAGGTTCCAACACCATATATTTT
d_gene: TRBD1; j_gene: TRBJ1-1; v_gene: TRBV9; abundance: .; CDR3aa: CASRQGDWDTEAFF; CDR3nt: TGTGCCTCCCGACAGGGGGATTGGGACACTGAAGCTTTCTTT
d_gene: TRBD2; j_gene: TRBJ2-4; v_gene: TRBV10-3; abundance: .; CDR3aa: CAISEPREGAKNIQYF; CDR3nt: TGTGCCATCAGTGAACCCCGGGAGGGAGCCAAAAACATTCAGTACTTC
d_gene: .; j_gene: TRBJ2-5; v_gene: TRBV9; abundance: .; CDR3aa: CASSTNQGRQETQYF; CDR3nt: TGTGCCAGCAGCACCAATCAGGGAAGGCAAGAGACCCAGTACTTC
d_gene: .; j_gene: TRBJ2-7; v_gene: TRBV21-1; abundance: few; CDR3aa: CASSKENCSYEQYF; CDR3nt: TGTGCCAGCAGCAAAGAAAACTGTTCCTACGAGCAGTACTTC
d_gene: .; j_gene: TRBJ1-4; v_gene: TRBV9; abundance: .; CDR3aa: CASSVATGGGGEKLFF; CDR3nt: TGTGCCAGCAGCGTAGCTACAGGAGGCGGGGGAGAAAAACTGTTTTTT
d_gene: .; j_gene: TRBJ1-1; v_gene: TRBV18; abundance: .; CDR3aa: CASSDRNVRNTEAFF; CDR3nt: TGTGCCAGCTCTGACAGGAACGTTAGGAACACTGAAGCTTTCTTT
d_gene: .; j_gene: TRBJ1-5; v_gene: TRBV21-1; abundance: .; CDR3aa: CASRQLVHWHHQPQHF; CDR3nt: TGTGCCAGCAGACAGCTCGTACATTGGCATCATCAGCCCCAGCATTTT
d_gene: TRBD2; j_gene: TRBJ2-5; v_gene: TRBV5-1; abundance: .; CDR3aa: CASSLQRTSGQETQYF; CDR3nt: TGCGCCAGCAGCTTACAACGGACTAGCGGACAAGAGACCCAGTACTTC
d_gene: .; j_gene: TRBJ1-2; v_gene: TRBV9; abundance: .; CDR3aa: CASSPNPEVNYGYTF; CDR3nt: TGTGCCAGCAGCCCAAACCCCGAGGTGAACTATGGCTACACCTTC
d_gene: .; j_gene: TRBJ1-2; v_gene: TRBV2; abundance: few; CDR3aa: CASSEGGRTYGYTF; CDR3nt: TGTGCCAGCAGTGAAGGGGGGCGGACCTATGGCTACACCTTC
d_gene: TRBD1; j_gene: TRBJ1-1; v_gene: TRBV3-1/TRBV3-2; abundance: .; CDR3aa: CASSPRGTVNTEAFF; CDR3nt: TGTGCCAGCAGCCCCAGGGGGACAGTAAACACTGAAGCTTTCTTT
d_gene: .; j_gene: TRBJ2-5; v_gene: TRBV2; abundance: .; CDR3aa: CASSDWEETQYF; CDR3nt: TGTGCCAGCAGTGACTGGGAGGAGACCCAGTACTTC
d_gene: .; j_gene: TRBJ1-1; v_gene: TRBV5-1; abundance: .; CDR3aa: CASILGYQAFF; CDR3nt: TGCGCCAGCATCCTCGGTTACCAAGCTTTCTTT
d_gene: .; j_gene: TRBJ2-1; v_gene: TRBV19; abundance: once; CDR3aa: CASSPVGYQAPPFF; CDR3nt: TGTGCCAGTAGCCCTGTAGGATACCAGGCCCCTCCGTTCTTC
d_gene: .; j_gene: TRBJ1-6; v_gene: TRBV27; abundance: few; CDR3aa: CASSSSTRNSPLHF; CDR3nt: .
d_gene: .; j_gene: TRBJ2-7; v_gene: TRBV30; abundance: .; CDR3aa: CAWSRTEGDEQYF; CDR3nt: TGTGCCTGGAGTCGGACAGAGGGAGACGAGCAGTACTTC
d_gene: .; j_gene: TRBJ2-1; v_gene: TRBV24-1; abundance: .; CDR3aa: CATSELPGLTDNEQFF; CDR3nt: TGTGCCACCAGTGAGCTACCGGGACTCACGGACAATGAGCAGTTCTTC
d_gene: TRBD1; j_gene: TRBJ1-2; v_gene: TRBV5-6; abundance: .; CDR3aa: CASSLEGDRGKLRYGYTF; CDR3nt: TGTGCCAGCAGCTTGGAAGGGGACAGGGGGAAACTTAGGTATGGCTACACCTTC
d_gene: .; j_gene: TRBJ2-3; v_gene: TRBV9; abundance: .; CDR3aa: CASSVVSGITDTQYF; CDR3nt: TGTGCCAGCAGCGTAGTCTCAGGGATCACAGATACGCAGTATTTT
d_gene: .; j_gene: TRBJ2-5; v_gene: TRBV3-1/TRBV3-2; abundance: .; CDR3aa: CASGTPGIQETQYF; CDR3nt: TGTGCCAGCGGTACACCGGGTATCCAAGAGACCCAGTACTTC
d_gene: .; j_gene: TRBJ2-7; v_gene: TRBV9; abundance: few; CDR3aa: CASSVYRQGGEQYF; CDR3nt: TGTGCCAGCAGCGTTTACCGCCAGGGGGGCGAGCAGTACTTC
d_gene: .; j_gene: TRBJ2-7; v_gene: TRBV6-5; abundance: .; CDR3aa: CASTRGYEQYF; CDR3nt: TGTGCCAGCACCCGAGGCTACGAGCAGTACTTC
d_gene: .; j_gene: TRBJ1-2; v_gene: TRBV5-5; abundance: .; CDR3aa: CASSPISWPFNGYTF; CDR3nt: TGTGCCAGCAGCCCGATAAGTTGGCCTTTTAATGGCTACACCTTC
d_gene: TRBD1; j_gene: TRBJ2-2; v_gene: TRBV5-1; abundance: .; CDR3aa: CASSPRTGTGSTGELFF; CDR3nt: TGCGCCAGCAGCCCGAGGACCGGGACAGGGAGTACCGGGGAGCTGTTTTTT
d_gene: .; j_gene: TRBJ2-1; v_gene: TRBV12-5; abundance: .; CDR3aa: CASGLTLATGNEQFF; CDR3nt: TGTGCTAGTGGTTTGACCCTCGCGACAGGCAATGAGCAGTTCTTC
d_gene: .; j_gene: TRBJ2-5; v_gene: TRBV10-3; abundance: .; CDR3aa: CAIRDGTLKETQYF; CDR3nt: TGTGCCATCAGAGACGGGACACTTAAAGAGACCCAGTACTTC
d_gene: .; j_gene: TRBJ1-2; v_gene: TRBV18; abundance: .; CDR3aa: CASSPGLKTGGYTF; CDR3nt: TGTGCCAGCTCACCGGGACTTAAAACGGGGGGCTACACCTTC
d_gene: .; j_gene: TRBJ2-6; v_gene: TRBV18; abundance: few; CDR3aa: CASSHQGQQSSGANVLTF; CDR3nt: TGTGCCAGCTCACACCAAGGACAGCAGAGCTCTGGGGCCAACGTCCTGACTTTC
d_gene: TRBD1; j_gene: TRBJ2-7; v_gene: TRBV2; abundance: once; CDR3aa: CASEGDRAHEQYF; CDR3nt: TGTGCCTCGGAGGGGGACAGGGCCCACGAGCAGTACTTC
d_gene: TRBD1; j_gene: TRBJ2-3; v_gene: TRBV15; abundance: .; CDR3aa: CATSRRQGVGTDTQYF; CDR3nt: TGTGCCACCAGCAGACGACAGGGGGTGGGCACAGATACGCAGTATTTT
d_gene: .; j_gene: TRBJ2-5; v_gene: TRBV24-1; abundance: .; CDR3aa: CATSDFTATGEETQYF; CDR3nt: TGTGCCACCAGTGATTTTACCGCGACAGGAGAAGAGACCCAGTACTTC
d_gene: .; j_gene: TRBJ1-5; v_gene: TRBV3-1/TRBV3-2; abundance: .; CDR3aa: CASSQGGGQANRQPQHF; CDR3nt: TGTGCCAGCAGCCAAGGGGGGGGGCAGGCCAATAGACAGCCCCAGCATTTT
d_gene: .; j_gene: TRBJ1-1; v_gene: TRBV3-1/TRBV3-2; abundance: .; CDR3aa: CASTSRYNRDTEAFF; CDR3nt: TGTGCCAGCACGAGCCGCTATAACAGAGACACTGAAGCTTTCTTT
d_gene: TRBD1; j_gene: TRBJ1-1; v_gene: TRBV11-2; abundance: .; CDR3aa: CASSSPGGNMNTEAFF; CDR3nt: TGTGCCAGCAGCTCCCCAGGGGGAAACATGAACACTGAAGCTTTCTTT
d_gene: TRBD1; j_gene: TRBJ1-5; v_gene: TRBV2; abundance: once; CDR3aa: CASSEQGDNQPQHF; CDR3nt: TGTGCCAGCAGTGAGCAGGGGGACAATCAGCCCCAGCATTTT
d_gene: .; j_gene: TRBJ1-5; v_gene: TRBV7-6; abundance: few; CDR3aa: CASSLSQGFNQPQHF; CDR3nt: TGTGCCAGCAGCCTTTCACAGGGATTCAATCAGCCCCAGCATTTT
d_gene: TRBD1; j_gene: TRBJ1-6; v_gene: TRBV2; abundance: .; CDR3aa: CATGTAYNSPLHF; CDR3nt: TGTGCCACCGGGACAGCGTATAATTCACCCCTCCACTTT
d_gene: .; j_gene: TRBJ2-3; v_gene: TRBV24-1; abundance: .; CDR3aa: CATSDPGVLTDTQYF; CDR3nt: TGTGCCACCAGTGATCCTGGAGTTCTCACAGATACGCAGTATTTT
d_gene: .; j_gene: TRBJ1-2; v_gene: TRBV18; abundance: .; CDR3aa: CASSVQDYGYTF; CDR3nt: TGTGCCAGCTCAGTACAAGACTATGGCTACACCTTC
d_gene: TRBD1; j_gene: TRBJ2-3; v_gene: TRBV7-3; abundance: .; CDR3aa: CASSLRAGGFTDTQYF; CDR3nt: TGTGCCAGCAGCTTAAGGGCAGGGGGTTTCACAGATACGCAGTATTTT
d_gene: TRBD2; j_gene: TRBJ2-2; v_gene: TRBV30; abundance: .; CDR3aa: CAWSGIAGGNPGELFF; CDR3nt: TGTGCCTGGAGTGGGATCGCGGGGGGAAACCCCGGGGAGCTGTTTTTT
d_gene: .; j_gene: TRBJ2-7; v_gene: TRBV5-1; abundance: .; CDR3aa: CASSLVSGPYEQYF; CDR3nt: TGCGCCAGCAGCTTGGTATCAGGGCCCTACGAGCAGTACTTC
d_gene: TRBD2; j_gene: TRBJ2-1; v_gene: TRBV27; abundance: .; CDR3aa: CASSPSSGSSYNEQFF; CDR3nt: TGTGCCAGCAGTCCGTCTAGCGGGAGTTCGTACAATGAGCAGTTCTTC
d_gene: TRBD1; j_gene: TRBJ1-5; v_gene: TRBV7-9; abundance: few; CDR3aa: CASSPGTGNQPQHF; CDR3nt: TGTGCCAGCAGCCCCGGGACAGGGAATCAGCCCCAGCATTTT
d_gene: TRBD1; j_gene: TRBJ1-6; v_gene: TRBV7-9; abundance: .; CDR3aa: CASSLGTGGRSPLHF; CDR3nt: TGTGCCAGCAGCTTAGGGACAGGGGGTCGTTCACCCCTCCACTTT
d_gene: .; j_gene: TRBJ2-5; v_gene: TRBV20-1; abundance: .; CDR3aa: CSASRGSQETQYF; CDR3nt: TGCAGTGCTAGTCGGGGAAGCCAAGAGACCCAGTACTTC
d_gene: TRBD1; j_gene: TRBJ1-1; v_gene: TRBV30; abundance: .; CDR3aa: CAWSVGTGNTEAFF; CDR3nt: TGTGCCTGGAGTGTGGGGACAGGGAACACTGAAGCTTTCTTT
d_gene: TRBD1; j_gene: TRBJ1-2; v_gene: TRBV28; abundance: .; CDR3aa: CAIGTGYYGYTF; CDR3nt: TGTGCCATAGGGACAGGATACTATGGCTACACCTTC
d_gene: .; j_gene: TRBJ1-2; v_gene: TRBV4-1; abundance: .; CDR3aa: CASSQDERQSLNYGYTF; CDR3nt: TGCGCCAGCAGCCAAGACGAGCGACAGAGTCTAAACTATGGCTACACCTTC
d_gene: .; j_gene: TRBJ2-5; v_gene: TRBV7-2; abundance: once; CDR3aa: CASSESRVQETQYF; CDR3nt: TGTGCCAGCAGTGAAAGCCGGGTCCAAGAGACCCAGTACTTC
d_gene: .; j_gene: TRBJ1-2; v_gene: TRBV2; abundance: .; CDR3aa: CASSESAGSHGYTF; CDR3nt: TGTGCCAGCAGTGAATCGGCAGGGTCTCATGGCTACACCTTC